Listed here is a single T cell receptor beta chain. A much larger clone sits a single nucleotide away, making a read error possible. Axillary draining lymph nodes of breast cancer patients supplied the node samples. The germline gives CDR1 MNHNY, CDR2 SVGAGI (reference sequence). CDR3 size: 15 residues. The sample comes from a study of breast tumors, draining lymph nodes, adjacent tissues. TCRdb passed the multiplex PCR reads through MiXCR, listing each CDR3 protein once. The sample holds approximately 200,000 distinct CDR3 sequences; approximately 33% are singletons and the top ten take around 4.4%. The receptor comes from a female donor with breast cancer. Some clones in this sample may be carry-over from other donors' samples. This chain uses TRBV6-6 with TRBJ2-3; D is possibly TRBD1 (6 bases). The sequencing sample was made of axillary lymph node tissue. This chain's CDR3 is CASSYEGQRTDTRYF. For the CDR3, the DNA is TGTGCCAGCAGTTACGAGGGTCAGAGGACAGATACGCGGTATTTT.